The present T cell receptor beta chain was sequenced within a study of blood T cell repertoires in COVID-19. Study-level information: Donors in the United States, Italy and Spain gave samples during acute or convalescent COVID-19.

TCRdb's table, derived via immunoSEQ multiplex PCR, lists solely in-frame clones and lacks some. The sample carries 50,000 to 65,000 clones, 91% recorded once. CDR1 is SGHNT and CDR2 is YYREEE in the germline V gene (reference sequence). The CDR3 length is 16 residues. The ends lost 4 bases at V and 1 base at J; junction bases unmatched: 8. This TCR derives from an older woman with active or convalescent COVID-19. Specimen: peripheral blood. This chain links TRBV5-4 with TRBJ2-7, with TRBD1 identical over 10 bases. The CDR3 here is CASSGPGDRGSYEQYF. In DNA form, the CDR3 reads TGTGCCAGCAGCGGGCCGGGGGACAGGGGTTCCTACGAGCAGTACTTC.